Below, one T cell receptor beta chain is given with its context. Its target is not known. This record belongs to a study of cytomegalovirus exposure and HLA in healthy donors. The PCR ran on 60 Vbeta and 13 Jbeta primers. TCRdb keeps only in-frame clones here, not all; method: immunoSEQ multiplex PCR. Among 150,000 to 200,000 clones listed, approximately 86% were seen once. Germline V lookup: CDR1 MDHEN, CDR2 SYDVKM. This CDR3 region has 12 residues. The ends were cut back, 5 bases at V and 4 bases at J, with 6 bases in the middle. The donors comprised healthy bone marrow donors. Study-level findings and limits: The authors later linked a missense DCLRE1C variant to TCR beta V- and J-gene trimming. The study flagged 150 to 200 TCR beta chains as cytomegalovirus-associated.

The gene calls are TRBV28 and TRBJ1-3; D remains unclear. This receptor was identified in a woman aged 18-30 years in good health and CMV-seronegative. Sequences were obtained from PBMCs. The chain's CDR3 is CASSLYGNTIYF. The CDR3 DNA sequence: TGTGCCAGCAGTCTCTACGGAAACACCATATATTTT.